This TCR beta chain was sequenced during a study of T cell responses to AZD1222 COVID-19 vaccine (dated by TCRdb to the early 2020s). Notes on the research overall: TCR sequencing was performed for fewer than 250 trial participants, of whom around 210 were given two doses of AZD1222 and around 26 were given two doses of MenACWY control vaccine. Trial participants were enrolled by age into subgroups of 18-55, 56-69 and 70-plus years, and about 150, 27 and 61 TCR-sequenced participants, respectively, were included in these subgroups. Overall study outcomes, separate from this receptor: Epitopes outside the regions mutated in the B.1.351 and B.1.1.7 variants were reportedly recognized by nearly half of the unique spike-specific TCRs. Vaccine-associated CD4 TCRs spanned the whole spike protein, with dominant responses in regions 160-218 and 743-854. A significant rise in spike-specific TCR breadth and depth was observed after two AZD1222 doses relative to day 0 and relative to MenACWY recipients. Most participants were white British and females outnumbered males, and the authors suggested that clonal diversity may have been underestimated. Because no day 14 peak-response samples were available, repertoires were characterized only after the peak T cell response. The 56-69-year group was small, and its depth increase did not reach significance, likely because of low power. Conclusions about previously exposed vaccinees are limited because only six or seven AZD1222 recipients were SARS-CoV-2 seropositive at baseline.

The time point tag for this specimen amounts to: about 28 days (+/-7) after the second vaccine dose. AZD1222 recipients whose second dose came at about 4 weeks and those whose second dose came at about 12 weeks were combined into one group, since spike-specific TCR depth and breadth did not differ between the two schedules. The vaccinee samples were drawn from two UK trials, COV001 and COV002, one of which was a single-blind randomized controlled phase 2/3 trial testing AZD1222 (ChAdOx1 nCoV-19) in healthy adults. For TCRbeta chain sequencing, PBMC samples were collected from trial participants at day 0 and at day 28 after the second dose. Remarks on this clone: The antigen it binds to is not known. One base away there is no much larger clone; base qualities are not given.

The CDR3 regions of human TCRbeta chains were subjected to immunosequencing. From the authors' description of their analysis: Repertoire TCRs were checked for matches against a reference library of SARS-CoV-2-specific TCRs that had been generated using the MIRA antigen-specificity platform. Breadth was defined as the fraction of unique TCRs that were SARS-CoV-2-associated. Depth was defined as the fraction of total T cells that were SARS-CoV-2-associated. Using the MIRA data, each spike-specific TCR was mapped to the spike region that the TCR reacts to and placed in a CD4 or CD8 class. Log10-transformed breadth and depth values were compared by one-way ANOVA with Sidak's multiple comparisons tests. Held by TCRdb, this immuneACCESS table contains in-frame sequences only and omits some clones. Under half of the omission traces to an unresolved V gene where checked; the cause of the rest is unknown. The V and J calls and the clone size are those of that table, but D and trimming were determined from the DNA. A total of more than 70,000 clones appear in this sample, 90% of them only once. The ten biggest clones cover around 3.4% of the sample.

The trim is 8 bases for V and 1 base for J, with a gap of 23 bases between the germline ends. Measured from the cysteine to the phenylalanine, the CDR3 is 17 residues long. Only the CDR3 region is kept as DNA, spanning 51 bases read in frame from base 1. The germline V gene (reference sequence) provides CDR1 MNHEY and CDR2 SMNVEV. This clonotype originated in an adult who received the AZD1222 COVID-19 vaccine. The sequence is built from TRBV27 and TRBJ1-1; matching of 6 bases hints at TRBD1 as the D gene. The sequenced sample was peripheral blood, obtained 28 days after the second AZD1222 dose. This receptor carries the CDR3 CASVMVPPGTSNTEAFF. Read as DNA, the sequence is TGTGCCAGCGTGATGGTTCCCCCTGGGACATCGAACACTGAAGCTTTCTTT.